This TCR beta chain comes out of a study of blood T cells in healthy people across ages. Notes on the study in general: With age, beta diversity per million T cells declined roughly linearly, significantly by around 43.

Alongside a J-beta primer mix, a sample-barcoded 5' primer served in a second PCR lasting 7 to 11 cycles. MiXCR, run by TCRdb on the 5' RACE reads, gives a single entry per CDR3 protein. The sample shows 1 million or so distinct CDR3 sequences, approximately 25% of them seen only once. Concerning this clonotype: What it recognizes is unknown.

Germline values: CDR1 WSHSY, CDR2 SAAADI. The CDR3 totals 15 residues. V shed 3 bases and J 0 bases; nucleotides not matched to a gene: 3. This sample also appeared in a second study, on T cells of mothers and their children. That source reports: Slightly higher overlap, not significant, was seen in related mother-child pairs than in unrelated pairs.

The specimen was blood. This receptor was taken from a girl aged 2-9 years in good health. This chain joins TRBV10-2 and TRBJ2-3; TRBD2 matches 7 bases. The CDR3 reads CASSDLAESTDTQYF. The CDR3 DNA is TGCGCCAGCAGTGACCTAGCGGAAAGCACAGATACGCAGTATTTT.